A single sample gave rise to the 26 T cell receptor beta chains below, sequenced in a study of T cells in Graves' hyperthyroidism and ophthalmopathy. Regions amplified from RNA transcripts were the TCR beta CDR3 regions. In the first-round RT-PCR of the TCR CDR3, the HTBI primer set was used. TCRdb re-called the multiplex PCR reads through MiXCR, storing one row per CDR3 protein. Counted here are hundreds of thousands of distinct CDR3 sequences, just under 20% occurring once; the ten biggest clones make up roughly 50%. Sequences were obtained from blood. The origin of the receptors is a man between 35 and 55 years old with Graves' ophthalmopathy.

This clonotype has at least ten counts. This chain joins TRBV3-1 and TRBJ1-4; TRBD1 matches 11 bases. The germline V gene has CDR1 LGHDT and CDR2 YNNKEL (reference sequence). The CDR3 contains 16 residues. Trimming took 3 bases from V and 8 from J; bases not matched to a gene: 8. The CDR3 DNA is TGTGCCAGCAGCCAGGGGACAGGGGGAGTGAAGGAAAAACTGTTTTTT. Translated: CASSQGTGGVKEKLFF.

This clonotype showed up many times. The genes are TRBV7-9 and TRBJ2-3, with 10 positions matching TRBD2. This CDR3 contains 15 residues. Germline CDR1 reads SEHNR; CDR2 reads FQNEAQ (reference sequence). Germline trimming cut 4 bases from V and 4 bases from J; bases unmatched to any gene: 5. CDR3 protein: CASSSSGGAADTQYF. CDR3 coding DNA: TGTGCCAGCAGCTCAAGCGGGGGGGCGGCAGATACGCAGTATTTT.

The chain uses TRBV7-8 and TRBJ1-5, with no clear D. Germline V gene sequence: CDR1 SGHVS, CDR2 FQNEAQ. Trimming removed 0 bases from V and 5 bases from J, with 11 bases in between. This CDR3 comprises 15 residues. The CDR3 loop reads CASSLATLSDQPQHF. The DNA of the CDR3 is TGTGCCAGCAGCTTAGCGACCCTCTCAGATCAGCCCCAGCATTTT.

This clonotype was detected many times. The V gene is TRBV5-1, the J gene TRBJ2-1; 7 bases agree with TRBD1. V lost 0 bases and J lost 10; bases outside the gene matches: 10. The V gene's germline CDR1 is SGHRS and CDR2 YFSETQ. The CDR3 totals 15 residues. Here the CDR3 reads CASSLADRSLREQFF. Here the CDR3 DNA reads TGCGCCAGCAGCTTGGCGGACAGGAGCCTCCGGGAGCAGTTCTTC.

This clonotype was seen repeatedly, ten times or more. The CDR3 sequence: CASKYYTGQGTYEQFF. The CDR3 coding sequence is TGTGCCAGCAAATACTACACGGGACAGGGTACCTATGAGCAGTTCTTC. The chain carries TRBV7-8 and TRBJ2-1; the match to TRBD1 covers 9 bases. CDR1 is SGHVS, CDR2 FQNEAQ, per germline. V was pared by 7 bases and J by 8 bases, with 15 bases of the junction left unmatched. The CDR3 runs to 16 residues.

This clonotype has just a few counts. J is TRBJ1-6 and V is TRBV6-5; possibly TRBD1 for D (5 bases). V was cut by 2 bases and J by 10 bases, with 9 bases left in between. The CDR3 covers 13 residues. Germline V gene lookup returns CDR1 MNHEY and CDR2 SVGAGI. The DNA of the CDR3 is TGTGCCAGCAGTTACACAGGCTGGTCACCCCTCCACTTT. Protein: CASSYTGWSPLHF.

The chain joins TRBV5-6 to TRBJ1-1; D is uncertain. V lost 0 bases to trimming and J lost 5 bases, with 8 bases between them. There are 13 residues in the CDR3. Per germline, CDR1 SGHDT and CDR2 YYEEEE. In nucleotides, the CDR3 is TGTGCCAGCAGCTTGGAGGGTTGGACTGAAGCTTTCTTT. Translating gives CASSLEGWTEAFF. Full variable domain (remainder filled in from reference TRBV5-6 and TRBJ1-1): DAGVTQSPTHLIKTRGQQVTLRCSPKSGHDTVSWYQQALGQGPQFIFQYYEEEERQRGNFPDRFSGHQFPNYSSELNVNALLLGDSALYLCASSLEGWTEAFFGQGTRLTVV.

This clonotype was observed many times. The chain links TRBV2 to TRBJ2-3, with TRBD2 matching 9 bases. V lost 9 bases and J lost 0; bases outside the gene matches: 13. This CDR3 comprises 17 residues. CDR1 SNHLY and CDR2 FYNNEI come from the germline V gene. The CDR3 DNA reads TGTGCCAGTGGGGGGCTAGCGGGGCGTTCTAGCACAGATACGCAGTATTTT. Protein sequence: CASGGLAGRSSTDTQYF.

In nucleotides, the CDR3 is TGTGCCACCAGCAGAGAGTCGGGGTCCTATGGCTACACCTTC. It yields the protein CATSRESGSYGYTF. This sequence joins TRBV15 and TRBJ1-2, with D hard to call. CDR3 length: 14 residues. With 0 bases removed from V and 4 bases from J, the gap between germline ends came to 9 bases. Per the germline V gene, CDR1 is LNHNV and CDR2 is YYDKDF (reference sequence).

This rearrangement joins TRBV9 to TRBJ1-2, with 10 bases that match TRBD1. V lost 3 bases, J lost 3 bases, and 8 bases stayed unmatched. Germline V gene sequence: CDR1 SGDLS, CDR2 YYNGEE. The CDR3 is made up of 16 amino acids. This CDR3 reads CASSGVGTGVDYGYTF. In nucleotides, the CDR3 is TGTGCCAGCAGCGGCGTGGGGACAGGGGTCGACTATGGCTACACCTTC.

This clonotype was recorded at least ten times. This rearrangement joins TRBV2 to TRBJ1-2, with D perhaps matching TRBD1 (6 bases). CDR3 size: 12 residues. Between the trimmed V and J ends, which lost 9 bases and 8 bases, there was a span of 16 bases. Germline CDR1 SNHLY, CDR2 FYNNEI. The CDR3 spells CARLNRESGYTF. The CDR3 DNA reads as TGTGCCAGACTGAACAGGGAGTCGGGCTACACCTTC.

This clonotype appeared many times. The rearrangement uses TRBV5-5 and TRBJ1-5; 10 bases align to TRBD1. Per germline, CDR1 SGHKS and CDR2 YYEKEE (reference sequence). CDR3 length: 15 amino acids. With 3 bases clipped from V and 7 bases from J, the junction kept 7 bases outside the gene matches. The CDR3 loop reads CASSWGTGEGQPQHF. The CDR3 DNA reads TGTGCCAGCAGCTGGGGGACAGGGGAAGGCCAGCCCCAGCATTTT.

The V gene is TRBV12-3 or TRBV12-4, the J gene TRBJ1-6, with 7 bases that match TRBD1. The CDR3 totals 17 residues. V lost 6 bases to trimming and J lost 8 bases; unmatched junction nucleotides: 16. CDR3 in amino acids: CASSPLGGGLLDSPLHF. The CDR3, as DNA: TGTGCCAGCAGCCCTTTGGGAGGGGGCCTGCTAGATTCACCCCTCCACTTT.

The V gene is TRBV7-9, the J gene TRBJ2-1; perhaps TRBD2 as D (6 bases). The germline CDR1 and CDR2 sequences are SEHNR and FQNEAQ (reference sequence). Trimming cost V 6 bases and J 0 bases, with 18 bases left between them. This CDR3 spans 17 amino acids. CDR3 region: CASSRDWRGSSYNEQFF. CDR3 sequence (DNA): TGTGCCAGCAGTCGGGACTGGAGGGGAAGCTCCTACAATGAGCAGTTCTTC.

V is TRBV7-9 and J is TRBJ1-1; TRBD1 matches 9 bases. Germline trimming cut 4 bases from V and 7 bases from J; bases unmatched to any gene: 7. CDR1 is SEHNR and CDR2 is FQNEAQ in the germline V gene (reference sequence). The CDR3 runs 14 residues. CDR3 in DNA: TGTGCCAGCAGCTGGTCCGGGACAGGGAATGAAGCTTTCTTT. Translated: CASSWSGTGNEAFF.

The V call is TRBV28, the J call TRBJ2-4; D call uncertain. The germline V and J ends were trimmed by 6 bases and 0 bases, with 9 bases remaining between them. This CDR3 spans 14 amino acids. Looked up from germline, CDR1 is MDHEN and CDR2 is SYDVKM. The CDR3 here is CASSGYLAKNIQYF. In DNA, the CDR3 is TGTGCCAGCAGCGGTTACCTAGCCAAAAACATTCAGTACTTC.

The chain uses TRBV5-1 and TRBJ1-2, with D maybe TRBD1 (6 bases). Trimming removed 0 bases at V and 4 bases at J, with 13 bases between. The CDR3 length is 15 residues. Per the germline V gene, CDR1 is SGHRS and CDR2 is YFSETQ. The CDR3 nucleotides are TGCGCCAGCAGCTTGGACGAACAGGGAACCTATGGCTACACCTTC. This codes for CASSLDEQGTYGYTF.

This chain joins TRBV4-1 and TRBJ2-7; maybe TRBD2 (5 bases). Germline V gene data show CDR1 as MGHRA and CDR2 as YSYEKL. Trimming took 0 bases from V and 7 from J, leaving 22 bases between them. This CDR3 has 17 residues. The CDR3 region is CASSQDPVGGSTGEQYF. In DNA form, the CDR3 reads TGCGCCAGCAGCCAAGATCCGGTTGGAGGTTCCACTGGAGAGCAGTACTTC.

This clonotype appeared many times. The chain joins TRBV5-1 to TRBJ1-1; D perhaps matches TRBD1 (5 bases). There are 14 residues in the CDR3. Trimming cost V 2 bases and J 4 bases, with 12 bases left between them. Germline CDR1 reads SGHRS; CDR2 reads YFSETQ. Here the CDR3 reads CASSFDGGGTEAFF. In DNA, the CDR3 is TGCGCCAGCAGCTTCGACGGGGGAGGCACTGAAGCTTTCTTT.

This clonotype occurred many times. The chain uses TRBV3-1 and TRBJ1-1; the D is unclear. Germline loops: CDR1 LGHDT, CDR2 YNNKEL (reference sequence). The CDR3 sequence is 14 residues long. V was trimmed by 2 bases and J by 5 bases, leaving 12 bases between them. The CDR3 reads CASSQKGSGTEAFF. CDR3 coding DNA: TGTGCCAGCAGCCAAAAGGGATCGGGAACTGAAGCTTTCTTT.

This rearrangement joins TRBV18 to TRBJ2-7; TRBD2 matches at 15 bases. The V gene end was trimmed by 6 bases and the J gene end by 5 bases; junction bases not matched to a gene: 11. Germline CDR1 reads KGHSH; CDR2 reads LQKENI. The CDR3 contains 17 residues. DNA of the CDR3: TGTGCCAGCTCTCCCAGGGGACTAGCGGGAGGAACCCACGAGCAGTACTTC. It translates to CASSPRGLAGGTHEQYF.

The table lists this clonotype with a few counts. CDR3 DNA sequence: TGTGCCAGCAGCCTGGGTCCCGGGACAGGGGTCGGGGAGCAGTACTTC. Protein: CASSLGPGTGVGEQYF. The V call is TRBV7-9, the J call TRBJ2-7, with TRBD1 matching 10 bases. The V gene's germline CDR1 is SEHNR and CDR2 FQNEAQ (reference sequence). Trimming at V came to 5 bases and at J to 7 bases, leaving 14 bases not matched to a gene. This CDR3 is 16 amino acids long.

This clonotype was recorded many times. V and J are TRBV28 and TRBJ2-1; 7 nucleotides align to TRBD2. This CDR3 has 15 residues. Trimming took 8 bases from V and 4 from J; bases not matched to a gene: 11. The germline gives CDR1 MDHEN, CDR2 SYDVKM. CDR3 DNA: TGTGCCAGCCACCCCAGGGCTAGCGGATACAATGAGCAGTTCTTC. Protein product: CASHPRASGYNEQFF. Full variable domain (missing parts from reference TRBV28 and TRBJ2-1): DVKVTQSSRYLVKRTGEKVFLECVQDMDHENMFWYRQDPGLGLRLIYFSYDVKMKEKGDIPEGYSVSREKKERFSLILESASTNQTSMYLCASHPRASGYNEQFFGPGTRLTVL.

V gene TRBV29-1 combines with J gene TRBJ2-5; 15 bases line up with TRBD2. The CDR3 runs to 14 residues. CDR1 is SQVTM and CDR2 is ANQGSEA in the germline V gene. J lost 5 bases, V lost 6 bases, and 4 bases had no gene match. The CDR3 nucleotides read TGCAGCGTGGGGACTAGCGGGGGGTTTGAGACCCAGTACTTC. It encodes CSVGTSGGFETQYF.

This clonotype was counted many times. The rearrangement joins TRBV20-1 to TRBJ2-1; TRBD2 matches 12 bases. V gave up 0 bases and J gave up 2 bases; unmatched junction bases: 8. CDR3 length equals 18 residues. The V gene's germline CDR1 is DFQATT and CDR2 SNEGSKA (reference sequence). The CDR3 is CSARDFRLAGVAYNEQFF. Written as DNA, the CDR3 is TGCAGTGCTAGAGATTTTCGACTAGCGGGAGTTGCCTACAATGAGCAGTTCTTC.

The J gene is TRBJ1-3, the V gene TRBV7-3; D gene ambiguous. In germline, CDR1 is SGHTA, CDR2 FQGTGA. V lost 6 bases, J lost 0 bases, and 6 bases lay in between. This CDR3 is 13 amino acids long. The CDR3: CASSGDSGNTIYF. In nucleotides, the CDR3 is TGTGCCAGCAGTGGCGACTCTGGAAACACCATATATTTT. Using reference TRBV7-3 and TRBJ1-3 for the parts outside the CDR3, the full variable domain is GAGVSQTPSNKVTEKGKYVELRCDPISGHTALYWYRQSLGQGPEFLIYFQGTGAADDSGLPNDRFFAVRPEGSVSTLKIQRTERGDSAVYLCASSGDSGNTIYFGEGSWLTVV.